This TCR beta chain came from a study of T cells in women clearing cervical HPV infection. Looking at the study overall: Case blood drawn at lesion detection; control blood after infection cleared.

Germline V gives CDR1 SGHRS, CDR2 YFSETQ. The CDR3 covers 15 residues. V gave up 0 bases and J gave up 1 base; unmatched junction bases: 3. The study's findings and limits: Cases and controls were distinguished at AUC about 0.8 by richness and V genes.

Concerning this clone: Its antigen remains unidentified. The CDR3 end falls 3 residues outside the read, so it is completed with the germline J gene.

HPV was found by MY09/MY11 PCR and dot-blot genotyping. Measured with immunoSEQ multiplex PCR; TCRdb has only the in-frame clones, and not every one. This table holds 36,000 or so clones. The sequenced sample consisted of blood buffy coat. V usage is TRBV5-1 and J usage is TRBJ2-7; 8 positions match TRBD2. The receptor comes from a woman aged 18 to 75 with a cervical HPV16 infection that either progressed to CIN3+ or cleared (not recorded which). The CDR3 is CASSLGTSPSYEQYF. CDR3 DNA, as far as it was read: TGCGCCAGCAGCTTGGGGACTAGCCCTTCCTACGAG. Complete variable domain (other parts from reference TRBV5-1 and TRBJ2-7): KAGVTQTPRYLIKTRGQQVTLSCSPISGHRSVSWYQQTPGQGLQFLFEYFSETQRNKGNFPGRFSGRQFSNSRSEMNVSTLELGDSALYLCASSLGTSPSYEQYFGPGTRLTVT.